This T cell receptor (beta chain) was found in a study of blood T cell repertoires in COVID-19 (dated by TCRdb to 2018 to 2020). For the wider study: Samples covering the acute and convalescent phases of COVID-19 were provided by collaborators in the United States, Italy and Spain. The material from the prospective study consisted of cDNA or gDNA derived from T cells, B-cell-depleted T cells, or PBMCs. Subjects who had been exposed to COVID-19, were actively infected with it, or had recovered from it provided the deeply sampled blood TCRbeta repertoires that made up the dataset. The repertoires were released in a freely available public database intended as a resource for research on the immune response to SARS-CoV-2. Samples came from the ongoing ImmuneRACE study (first 160 participants) plus 1,254 subjects from 6 global collaborators. A de-identified subject ID, COVID-19 status, age in years and sex were almost always included in the sample metadata. Where available, HLA class I and class II types were obtained from metadata supplied by the sample provider rather than from assay-based typing. General findings and caveats noted by the study authors: How much clinical and demographic metadata was included differed by source and by participant, and the metadata was provided uncurated.

TCRbeta CDR3 regions were amplified from genomic DNA using the immunoSEQ Assay, a bias-controlled multiplex PCR. On the authors' methods: The number of nucleated cells in each sample was estimated from the amplification of reference gene primers within the assay. Sequence reads were collapsed and filtered to measure the absolute abundance of every unique TCRbeta CDR3 rearrangement. For each sample, productive Simpson clonality was calculated as the square root of Simpson's diversity index across productive rearrangements. TCRdb took over this immuneACCESS table, retaining in-frame rearrangements with V and J assigned. Such tables are incomplete; in checked studies, under half of the missing clones stem from an unresolved V gene, and the remainder is unexplained. That table is the source of V, J and clone size, and D and trimming were worked out from the DNA. Here the sample has 55,000 to 75,000 clones; roughly 86% occur a single time. The top ten clonotypes cover under 8% of the sample.

Points on this clone: Its antigen has not been determined. It has no much larger one-base neighbor in the sample; base qualities were not kept. The same CDR3 is also encoded by other DNA sequences in this sample.

Inclusive of the bounding cysteine and phenylalanine, the CDR3 is 15 residues long. Kept here is only the CDR3 DNA, which spans 45 bases and is read in frame from base 1. In the germline V gene (reference sequence), CDR1 corresponds to SGHNT and CDR2 to YYREEE. V ends up 3 bases short and J 1 base short, with an unmatched junction base count of 2. The collaborating institutions used their own protocols to collect whole blood in K2EDTA tubes. For TCRbeta analysis, collaborators shipped samples as frozen whole blood, isolated PBMCs, or DNA extracted from either of those sample types. The origin of this receptor is a human donor with active COVID-19. The donor label of this sample is uncertain. Source material: peripheral blood. This sequence uses TRBV5-4 and TRBJ2-5; 11 of the junction bases match TRBD2. The CDR3 corresponds to CASSWGTSGQETQYF. The base sequence is TGTGCCAGCAGCTGGGGGACTAGCGGCCAAGAGACCCAGTACTTC.